The T cell receptor (beta chain) described here comes from a study of cytomegalovirus exposure and HLA in healthy donors. This CDR3 has 16 residues. CDR1 and CDR2 from the germline V gene are MNHNY and SVGAGI (reference sequence). Between the trimmed V and J ends, which lost 2 bases and 6 bases, there was a span of 19 bases. General study findings and limits: Some V segments, TRBV6-2 and TRBV6-3 among them, were indistinguishable and were therefore excluded. Most subjects had HLA-A and HLA-B alleles reportedly predicted accurately by TCR beta sequences. One later analysis reportedly identified an Asian-associated ancestry cluster that showed fewer N-insertions than the approximately 710-donor mean.

Notes on this clone: The antigen remains undetermined.

PCR used 60 Vbeta primers and 13 Jbeta primers. The method was immunoSEQ multiplex PCR; TCRdb's version includes in-frame clones alone and lacks a portion of them. The table has more than 150,000 clones, 80% to 90% seen once. Sequences were obtained from PBMCs. This sequence joins TRBV6-6 and TRBJ1-1; D remains ambiguous. This TCR came from a girl aged 2-10 years in good health and CMV-seropositive. CDR3 DNA sequence: TGTGCCAGCAGTTACCCCGGACTAGTGGTTCCGTCTGAAGCTTTCTTT. It is translated as CASSYPGLVVPSEAFF.